Shown below are 32 T cell receptor beta chains from a single sample sequenced in a study of Ad26.COV2.S vaccination and SARS-CoV-2 variants. Documented treatment: roughly 18 received Ad26.COV2.S at low or high dose, single or two shots; a few received placebo; per-sample allocation not given. It was on day 63 after the first vaccine or placebo injection that samples were taken. Sequenced by immunoSEQ multiplex PCR; TCRdb stores in-frame clones only, minus some. The repertoire holds some 460,000 clones, with 80% to 90% as singletons. The source was peripheral blood, collected in a trial of Ad26.COV2.S vaccine versus placebo. All receptors come from a person aged 18 to 65 who received the Ad26.COV2.S COVID-19 vaccine or a placebo.

CDR3: CASSVSGRGAGELFF. CDR3 bases: TGTGCCAGCAGCGTTAGCGGGAGAGGGGCCGGGGAGCTGTTTTTT. The chain is built from TRBV9 and TRBJ2-2; 9 bases map to TRBD2. The V and J ends lost 2 bases and 6 bases, in that order; junction bases with no gene match: 5. CDR1 SGDLS and CDR2 YYNGEE come from the germline V gene. The CDR3 extends over 15 amino acids.

The chain recombines TRBV7-9 with TRBJ2-1, with D tentatively TRBD1 (6 bases). Trimming stripped 7 bases from V and 5 bases from J, with 15 bases between. CDR3 length: 14 residues. CDR1 SEHNR and CDR2 FQNEAQ come from the germline V gene (reference sequence). The CDR3 spells CASNLGGVNNEQFF. In DNA, the CDR3 is TGTGCCAGCAACCTAGGGGGAGTGAACAATGAGCAGTTCTTC. The whole variable domain, filled in from reference TRBV7-9 and TRBJ2-1, reads DTGVSQNPRHKITKRGQNVTFRCDPISEHNRLYWYRQTLGQGPEFLTYFQNEAQLEKSRLLSDRFSAERPKGSFSTLEIQRTEQGDSAMYLCASNLGGVNNEQFFGPGTRLTVL.

This clone was seen just once. The rearrangement uses TRBV5-1 and TRBJ2-5; possible D gene TRBD1, 6 bases. V lost 4 bases and J 3 bases, leaving 13 bases between the germline ends. Germline V gene sequence: CDR1 SGHRS, CDR2 YFSETQ. This CDR3 comprises 14 residues. This chain's CDR3 is CASSRQGLEETQYF. Here the CDR3 DNA reads TGCGCCAGCAGCCGTCAGGGGTTGGAAGAGACCCAGTACTTC.

This clone has more than one count but fewer than ten. This rearrangement joins TRBV3-1 (or the pseudogene TRBV3-2) to TRBJ2-5; unclear D gene. CDR1 LGHDT and CDR2 YNNKEL come from the germline V gene (reference sequence). Trimming took 2 bases from V and 1 from J, leaving 11 bases between them. The CDR3 length is 15 residues. The CDR3 sequence: CASSQLRDLQETQYF. In DNA form, the CDR3 reads TGTGCCAGCAGCCAACTGAGAGATCTCCAAGAGACCCAGTACTTC.

The chain carries TRBV30 and TRBJ2-3; 12 nucleotides line up with TRBD2. Germline CDR1 reads GTSNPN; CDR2 reads SVGIG (reference sequence). Trimming cost V 0 bases and J 3 bases; bases outside gene matches: 1. The CDR3 runs 15 residues. The CDR3 loop is CAWSVGLAGTDTQYF. The CDR3 DNA reads as TGTGCCTGGAGTGTAGGACTAGCGGGGACAGATACGCAGTATTTT.

This sequence joins TRBV27 and TRBJ1-2; the D gene is possibly TRBD1 (6 bases). Between the trimmed V and J ends, which lost 4 bases and 8 bases, there was a span of 17 bases. The CDR3 has 14 amino acids. Germline V gene data show CDR1 as MNHEY and CDR2 as SMNVEV (reference sequence). This CDR3 reads CASSSVGAGAGYTF. In DNA form, the CDR3 reads TGTGCCAGCAGTTCAGTGGGAGCGGGGGCCGGCTACACCTTC.

This clone has just one count. The chain combines TRBV6-2 or TRBV6-3 with TRBJ1-1; 7 bases line up with TRBD1. The J segment lost 4 bases and the V segment lost 2 bases, leaving 10 bases of the junction unmatched. Per germline, CDR1 MNHEY and CDR2 SVGEGT. The CDR3 spans 16 residues. In DNA form, the CDR3 reads TGTGCCAGCAGTTACCCTCTGACAGGGTTTGGCACTGAAGCTTTCTTT. This encodes CASSYPLTGFGTEAFF.

This clone appeared many times. This specimen includes other DNA sequences encoding the same CDR3. The chain carries TRBV7-6 and TRBJ2-7; TRBD1 matches at 10 bases. CDR3 length equals 15 residues. Germline V gene data show CDR1 as SGHVS and CDR2 as FNYEAQ. V lost 2 bases and J lost 4; bases outside the gene matches: 5. Here the CDR3 DNA reads TGTGCCAGCAGCTTACGGACAGGGGGTTTGTACGAGCAGTACTTC. The encoded protein is CASSLRTGGLYEQYF.

The chain couples TRBV7-9 to TRBJ2-3; 8 bases are shared with TRBD1. V lost 11 bases to trimming and J lost 3 bases; unmatched junction nucleotides: 7. The CDR3 contains 13 residues. Per the germline V gene, CDR1 is SEHNR and CDR2 is FQNEAQ (reference sequence). The CDR3 loop is CAGGRTGTDTQYF. Written as DNA, the CDR3 is TGTGCCGGGGGGCGGACAGGGACAGATACGCAGTATTTT.

The chain combines TRBV3-1 (or the pseudogene TRBV3-2) with TRBJ1-5, with 8 bases fitting TRBD1. The germline V gene encodes CDR1 LGHDT and CDR2 YNNKEL (reference sequence). This CDR3 has 17 amino acids. J gave up 0 bases and V 0 bases, and 4 bases lay outside the gene matches. The CDR3 nucleotides read TGTGCCAGCAGCCAAGACGGGACAGGTTATAGCAATCAGCCCCAGCATTTT. It codes for CASSQDGTGYSNQPQHF.

The chain has TRBV7-2 and TRBJ2-7; a weak D match, TRBD1 (5 bases). Trimming pared 0 bases from V and 0 bases from J, leaving 15 bases between. This CDR3 comprises 17 residues. Looked up from germline, CDR1 is SGHTA and CDR2 is FQGNSA. CDR3 nucleotides: TGTGCCAGCAGCTTAGCGGTGTCTACAGGTTACTCCTACGAGCAGTACTTC. Residues: CASSLAVSTGYSYEQYF.

This clone is a singleton in its sample. The chain has TRBV5-1 and TRBJ1-1, with D possibly matching TRBD1 (6 bases). V was trimmed by 1 base and J by 0 bases, leaving 7 bases between them. The CDR3 has 14 residues. CDR1 SGHRS and CDR2 YFSETQ come from the germline V gene. CDR3: CASSLPGVNTEAFF. CDR3 sequence (DNA): TGCGCCAGCAGCTTGCCAGGGGTGAACACTGAAGCTTTCTTT.

The gene calls are TRBV28 and TRBJ2-1; 7 bases line up with TRBD2. Germline values: CDR1 MDHEN, CDR2 SYDVKM. The CDR3 contains 16 residues. The V gene end was trimmed by 6 bases and the J gene end by 6 bases; junction bases not matched to a gene: 14. In nucleotides, the CDR3 is TGTGCCAGCAGCCCAGCCGGACTAGGCGCCTTCAATGAGCAGTTCTTC. Protein sequence: CASSPAGLGAFNEQFF.

The CDR3 coding sequence is TGCGCCAGCAGTGGACAGGGAGGGACAGATACGCAGTATTTT. This codes for CASSGQGGTDTQYF. The J gene is TRBJ2-3, the V gene TRBV10-1; D possibly uses TRBD1 or TRBD2 (7 bases each). Germline CDR1 is WNHNN and CDR2 is SYGVQD (reference sequence). Between the trimmed V and J ends, which lost 4 bases and 3 bases, there was a span of 11 bases. The CDR3 is 14 residues long.

This sequence joins TRBV6-5 and TRBJ2-1; 14 nucleotides agree with TRBD2. CDR1 and CDR2 from the germline V gene are MNHEY and SVGAGI. The CDR3 loop spans 15 amino acids. The V gene end was trimmed by 6 bases and the J gene end by 5 bases; junction bases not matched to a gene: 3. The CDR3 protein is CASRSGLAGDNEQFF. DNA for the CDR3: TGTGCCAGCAGATCGGGACTAGCGGGAGACAATGAGCAGTTCTTC.

This chain links TRBV10-3 with TRBJ2-3, with a possible D match to TRBD1 (5 bases). The CDR3 length is 11 residues. V was cut by 11 bases and J by 2 bases, with 8 bases left in between. In germline, CDR1 is ENHRY, CDR2 SYGVKD. CDR3 sequence (DNA): TGTGCCGCCAGGGCCACAGATACGCAGTATTTT. Protein sequence: CAARATDTQYF.

This chain joins TRBV15 and TRBJ2-1; 8 nucleotides line up with TRBD1. Trimming took 5 bases from V and 6 from J; bases not matched to a gene: 12. The CDR3 has 16 residues. Germline V gives CDR1 LNHNV, CDR2 YYDKDF (reference sequence). The CDR3 DNA follows: TGTGCCACCAGCGGGAGAGGGTCCAGGGGGCCCAATGAGCAGTTCTTC. Translation: CATSGRGSRGPNEQFF.

The V gene is TRBV10-2, the J gene TRBJ2-2; 9 bases map to TRBD1. Per germline, CDR1 WSHSY and CDR2 SAAADI. There are 15 residues in the CDR3. Trimming at V came to 7 bases and at J to 2 bases, leaving 5 bases not matched to a gene. Here the CDR3 DNA reads TGCGCCAGCACGACAGGGGGGCTCAACACCGGGGAGCTGTTTTTT. This sequence encodes CASTTGGLNTGELFF.

This chain joins TRBV25-1 and TRBJ1-4; D unclear. V gave up 7 bases and J gave up 3 bases, with 12 bases separating them. CDR1 and CDR2 from the germline V gene are MGHDK and SYGVNS. This CDR3 has 14 amino acids. The CDR3 DNA reads as TGTGCCAGCACCGGACCTGTCTCTAATGAAAAACTGTTTTTT. Encoded protein: CASTGPVSNEKLFF.

This clone was seen a single time. The chain employs TRBV3-1 (or the pseudogene TRBV3-2) and TRBJ1-2; D gene uncertain. Looked up from germline, CDR1 is LGHDT and CDR2 is YNNKEL (reference sequence). This CDR3 spans 17 amino acids. V lost 2 bases, J lost 7 bases, and 23 bases lay in between. DNA of the CDR3: TGTGCCAGCAGCCAACCCGGGCGTAGCAGAAGCTTTTCTGGCTACACCTTC. It translates to CASSQPGRSRSFSGYTF.

V is TRBV7-8 and J is TRBJ2-2; 8 nucleotides agree with TRBD2. The germline V gene has CDR1 SGHVS and CDR2 FQNEAQ. J gave up 5 bases and V 5 bases, and 13 bases lay outside the gene matches. There are 17 residues in the CDR3. CDR3: CASSPRAGGARTGELFF. The CDR3, as DNA: TGTGCCAGCAGCCCACGGGCCGGGGGGGCGAGGACCGGGGAGCTGTTTTTT.

The rearrangement joins TRBV3-1 (or the pseudogene TRBV3-2) to TRBJ1-2, with 8 bases lining up with TRBD1. The germline V gene has CDR1 LGHDT and CDR2 YNNKEL (reference sequence). V shed 3 bases and J 6 bases; nucleotides not matched to a gene: 3. The CDR3 is 13 amino acids. CDR3 in amino acids: CASSHQQGDGYTF. The CDR3 DNA sequence: TGTGCCAGCAGCCACCAACAGGGGGATGGCTACACCTTC.

This chain uses TRBV6-4 with TRBJ2-2; TRBD2 is a possible D gene (6 bases). Germline V gene sequence: CDR1 MRHNA, CDR2 SNTAGT. This CDR3 spans 14 amino acids. Trimming removed 6 bases at V and 1 base at J, with 9 bases between. CDR3 DNA: TGTGCCAGCAGGCTGGAGGGGAACACCGGGGAGCTGTTTTTT. The encoded protein is CASRLEGNTGELFF.

Points on this clone: Different DNA sequences within this sample yield the same CDR3. The genes are TRBV28 and TRBJ1-5; 8 bases fit TRBD1. The CDR3 sequence is 19 residues long. V shed 3 bases and J 3 bases; nucleotides not matched to a gene: 16. Germline CDR1 is MDHEN and CDR2 is SYDVKM. Here the CDR3 reads CASSFNGRTGTINNQPQHF. In DNA form, the CDR3 reads TGTGCCAGCAGTTTTAACGGGAGGACAGGGACGATCAACAATCAGCCCCAGCATTTT.

The chain uses TRBV5-1 and TRBJ2-1, with D perhaps matching TRBD1 or TRBD2 (5 bases each). CDR3 length equals 14 residues. V was cut by 0 bases and J by 5 bases, with 9 bases left in between. In germline, CDR1 is SGHRS, CDR2 YFSETQ. The CDR3 loop reads CASSLGDEHNEQFF. The CDR3 nucleotides are TGCGCCAGCAGCTTGGGGGACGAGCACAATGAGCAGTTCTTC.

The chain is built from TRBV7-8 and TRBJ2-7; D might be TRBD1 (5 bases). The V end lost 2 bases, the J end lost 3 bases, and 17 bases lay between the germline ends. The CDR3 is made up of 16 amino acids. Germline V lookup: CDR1 SGHVS, CDR2 FQNEAQ. Here the CDR3 reads CASSLRVGQRSYEQYF. The CDR3 nucleotides read TGTGCCAGCAGCTTAAGGGTGGGGCAGCGAAGCTACGAGCAGTACTTC. Full variable domain (missing parts from reference TRBV7-8 and TRBJ2-7): GAGVSQSPRYKVAKRGQDVALRCDPISGHVSLFWYQQALGQGPEFLTYFQNEAQLDKSGLPSDRFFAERPEGSVSTLKIQRTQQEDSAVYLCASSLRVGQRSYEQYFGPGTRLTVT.

The CDR3 bases are TGTGCCTGGAGTGTACAGGGAACCGAGCAGTTCTTC. Protein: CAWSVQGTEQFF. The gene calls are TRBV30 and TRBJ2-1; weak D call: TRBD1 (6 bases). CDR3 length: 12 amino acids. V lost 0 bases, J lost 10 bases, and 10 bases lay in between. Per the germline V gene, CDR1 is GTSNPN and CDR2 is SVGIG (reference sequence).

This rearrangement joins TRBV5-1 to TRBJ2-3; 7 bases line up with TRBD2. The CDR3 covers 16 residues. V gave up 3 bases and J gave up 4 bases; unmatched junction bases: 11. Germline CDR1 reads SGHRS; CDR2 reads YFSETQ. Written as DNA, the CDR3 is TGCGCCAGCAGCTCCTTTTCGGGAGGTGGAGCAGATACGCAGTATTTT. Protein sequence: CASSSFSGGGADTQYF.

The rearrangement uses TRBV11-2 and TRBJ2-2; 9 bases match TRBD2. Germline CDR1 SGHAT, CDR2 FQNNGV. The V segment lost 3 bases and the J segment 4 bases; nucleotides outside the gene matches: 9. The CDR3 extends over 17 amino acids. CDR3 DNA sequence: TGTGCCAGCAGCTTGACAGCGGGAGGAGTAATCACCGGGGAGCTGTTTTTT. Encoded protein: CASSLTAGGVITGELFF.

DNA of the CDR3: TGTGCCAGTATCAAGACAGGGATGGGAACAGATACGCAGTATTTT. This translates into CASIKTGMGTDTQYF. V is TRBV19 and J is TRBJ2-3; 7 positions agree with TRBD1. CDR1 is LNHDA and CDR2 is SQIVND in the germline V gene (reference sequence). Germline trimming cut 7 bases from V and 3 bases from J; bases unmatched to any gene: 10. This CDR3 region has 15 residues.

The genes are TRBV6-1 and TRBJ1-2, with no clear D. The CDR3 runs to 11 residues. V was trimmed by 5 bases and J by 2 bases, leaving 3 bases between them. Germline loops: CDR1 MNHNS, CDR2 SASEGT. CDR3 loop: CASSLNYGYTF. As DNA, the CDR3 is TGTGCCAGCAGTCTAAACTATGGCTACACCTTC.

CDR3 loop: CASVAANTGELFF. The DNA for the CDR3 is TGTGCCAGCGTCGCCGCGAACACCGGGGAGCTGTTTTTT. This chain uses TRBV28 with TRBJ2-2; D not certain. V dropped 8 bases and J dropped 0 bases, with 7 bases sitting between them. The CDR3 consists of 13 residues. CDR1 and CDR2 (germline): MDHEN, SYDVKM.